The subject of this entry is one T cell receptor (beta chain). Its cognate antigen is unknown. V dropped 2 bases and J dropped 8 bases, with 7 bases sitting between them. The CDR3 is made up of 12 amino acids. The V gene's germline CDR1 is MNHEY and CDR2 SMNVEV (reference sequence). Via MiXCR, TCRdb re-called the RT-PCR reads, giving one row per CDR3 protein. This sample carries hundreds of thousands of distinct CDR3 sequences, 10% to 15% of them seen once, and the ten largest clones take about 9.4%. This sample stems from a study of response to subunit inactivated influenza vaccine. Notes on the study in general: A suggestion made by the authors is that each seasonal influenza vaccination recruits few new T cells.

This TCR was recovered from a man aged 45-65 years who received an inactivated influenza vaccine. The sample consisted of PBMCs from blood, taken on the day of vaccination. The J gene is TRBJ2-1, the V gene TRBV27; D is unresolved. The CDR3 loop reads CASSLTGYEQFF. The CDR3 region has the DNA TGTGCCAGCAGTTTAACGGGCTATGAGCAGTTCTTC.